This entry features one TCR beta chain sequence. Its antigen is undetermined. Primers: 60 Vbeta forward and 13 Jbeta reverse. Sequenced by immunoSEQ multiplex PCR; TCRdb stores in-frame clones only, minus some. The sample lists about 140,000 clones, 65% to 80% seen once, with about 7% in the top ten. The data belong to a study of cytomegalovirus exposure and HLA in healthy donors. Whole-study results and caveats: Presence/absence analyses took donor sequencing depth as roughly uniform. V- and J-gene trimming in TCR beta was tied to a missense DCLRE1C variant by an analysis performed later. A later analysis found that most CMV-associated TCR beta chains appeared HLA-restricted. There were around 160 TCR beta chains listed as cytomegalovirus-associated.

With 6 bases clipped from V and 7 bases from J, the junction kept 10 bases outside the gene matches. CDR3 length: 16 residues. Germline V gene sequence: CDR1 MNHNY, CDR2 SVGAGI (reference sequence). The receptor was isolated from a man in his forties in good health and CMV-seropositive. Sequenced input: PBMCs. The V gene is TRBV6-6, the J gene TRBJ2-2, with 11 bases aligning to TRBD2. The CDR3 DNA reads TGTGCCAGCAGCAGGTTACTAGCGGGAGAGGGCGGGGAGCTGTTTTTT. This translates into CASSRLLAGEGGELFF.